A selection of T cell receptor beta chains follows, all from one sample in a study of T cells in Graves' hyperthyroidism and ophthalmopathy. TCRdb used MiXCR to reprocess the multiplex PCR reads, holding one entry per CDR3 protein. The data hold 80,000 to 100,000 distinct CDR3 sequences, with roughly 40% observed a single time. The sample consisted of peripheral blood or thyroid tissue (not recorded which). The receptors were gathered from a woman in her 30s with Graves' hyperthyroidism. Each CDR3 is given with its conserved first and last residue. The D gene is left open where the match is weak. A clone size is listed for some rows: how often the clone was seen (once, few, many), or a class if it is expanded.

J: TRBJ2-7; size: once; V: TRBV10-3; D: TRBD2; CDR3: CAISPGLAGDEQYF; DNA: TGTGCCATCAGTCCCGGACTAGCGGGAGACGAGCAGTACTTC
J: TRBJ1-1; size: many; V: TRBV28; D: .; CDR3: CASSLSYLNTEAFF; DNA: TGTGCCAGCAGTTTAAGTTACCTGAACACTGAAGCTTTCTTT
J: TRBJ2-7; size: few; V: TRBV18; D: .; CDR3: CASSRSPGPFYEQYF; DNA: TGTGCCAGCTCACGATCCCCGGGACCTTTCTACGAGCAGTACTTC
J: TRBJ1-2; size: many; V: TRBV13; D: .; CDR3: CASSEGNYGYTF; DNA: TGTGCCAGCAGCGAGGGGAACTATGGCTACACCTTC
J: TRBJ1-2; size: .; V: TRBV11-2; D: TRBD1; CDR3: CASSRGTGDANYGYTF; DNA: TGTGCCAGCAGCCGCGGGACAGGGGACGCTAACTATGGCTACACCTTC
J: TRBJ2-2; size: .; V: TRBV28; D: .; CDR3: CVSSLTGELFF; DNA: TGTGTCAGCAGTTTAACCGGGGAGCTGTTTTTT
J: TRBJ2-5; size: .; V: TRBV12-3/TRBV12-4; D: .; CDR3: CASSSAIMVPTYQETQYF; DNA: TGTGCCAGCAGTTCCGCGATTATGGTCCCGACTTACCAAGAGACCCAGTACTTC
J: TRBJ2-7; size: .; V: TRBV20-1; D: TRBD1; CDR3: CSLGTVSYEQYF; DNA: TGCAGTTTGGGGACAGTCTCCTACGAGCAGTACTTC
J: TRBJ1-6; size: many; V: TRBV20-1; D: .; CDR3: CSARRELGSPLHF; DNA: TGCAGTGCTAGAAGGGAATTGGGGTCACCCCTCCACTTT
J: TRBJ2-6; size: many; V: TRBV5-1; D: .; CDR3: CASSLAVQSSGANVLTF; DNA: TGCGCCAGCAGCTTGGCCGTACAGAGCTCTGGGGCCAACGTCCTGACTTTC
J: TRBJ2-7; size: many; V: TRBV7-9; D: TRBD2; CDR3: CASSRPLAGKDEQYF; DNA: TGTGCCAGCAGCCGCCCACTAGCGGGAAAAGACGAGCAGTACTTC
J: TRBJ1-1; size: once; V: TRBV7-9; D: .; CDR3: CASSPLRGDTEAFF; DNA: TGTGCCAGCAGTCCCCTCCGGGGGGACACTGAAGCTTTCTTT
J: TRBJ1-5; size: many; V: TRBV7-8; D: TRBD1; CDR3: CASSSMDGNQGGWAQHF; DNA: TGTGCCAGCAGCTCAATGGACGGAAACCAGGGGGGCTGGGCCCAGCATTTT